The rows below give T cell receptor beta chains drawn from one sample of a study of regulatory T cells in long-lasting Graves disease. TCRdb processed the multiplex PCR reads anew with MiXCR; each CDR3 protein has one entry. The sample lists roughly 360,000 distinct CDR3 sequences, roughly 20% occurring once. Material: peripheral blood mononuclear cells (PBMCs), obtained when the disease was refractory, from a patient treated with antithyroid drugs. These receptors came from a woman aged 40 to 50 with Graves disease. CDR3s include the opening cysteine and the closing phenylalanine or tryptophan.

j_call v_call cdr3_aa
TRBJ2-1 TRBV28 CASSLAGRGEDEQFF
TRBJ1-1 TRBV12-3/TRBV12-4 CASVATVNTEAFF
TRBJ1-1 TRBV27 CASSLMRDTEAFF
TRBJ1-1 TRBV7-9 CASSGLGPLPLNTEAFF
TRBJ2-3 TRBV29-1 CSIKWPPSTDTQYF
TRBJ2-5 TRBV11-1 CASSLSINEETQYF
TRBJ2-7 TRBV27 CASSFRRGGWDFGYEQYF
TRBJ2-2 TRBV2 CASKASAGAGELFF
TRBJ2-7 TRBV11-2 CASSLGAGGYEQYF
TRBJ2-5 TRBV28 CATQDTVQETQYF
TRBJ2-2 TRBV20-1 CSARRAGGLLNTGELFF
TRBJ2-5 TRBV5-1 CASSLTGETQCF
TRBJ1-1 TRBV29-1 CSVDWDRAFF
TRBJ1-4 TRBV20-1 CSARDSLINEKLFF
TRBJ2-3 TRBV2 CASSENSGRFPDTQYF
TRBJ2-4 TRBV15 CATSRDWSLAKNIQYF
TRBJ1-5 TRBV30 CAWSAVNQPQHF
TRBJ2-7 TRBV19 CASSPPGTSYEQYF
TRBJ2-2 TRBV24-1 CATSDLPSGANTGELFF
TRBJ2-7 TRBV11-2 CASSSPGYRQGIYEQYF
TRBJ1-1 TRBV2 CASSEFPPGGWDTEAFF
TRBJ2-2 TRBV19 CASSTRTGSRELFF
TRBJ2-1 TRBV3-1 CASSQDPAGEQFF
TRBJ2-5 TRBV11-2 CASSKTGGETQYF
TRBJ2-2 TRBV19 CASSIGAATGELFF
TRBJ2-7 TRBV6-5 CASSYGHPQFSYEQYF
TRBJ2-7 TRBV29-1 CSALGLAGDEQYF
TRBJ1-2 TRBV10-3 CAISESPDFGYTF
TRBJ2-3 TRBV2 CASSTLAPSTDTQYF
TRBJ2-7 TRBV6-1 CASTGQRNSYEQYF
TRBJ1-1 TRBV12-3/TRBV12-4 CASSLWQRNTEAFF
TRBJ2-2 TRBV5-1 CASSPERVGTGELFF
TRBJ1-6 TRBV27 CASTSGQRYSPLHF
TRBJ2-7 TRBV4-1 CASSLGTSGAYEQYF
TRBJ2-5 TRBV7-9 CASSGWAETQETQYF
TRBJ2-5 TRBV4-1 CASSQDPDRQETQYF
TRBJ2-1 TRBV29-1 CSVPTGLARDEQFF
TRBJ1-5 TRBV29-1 CSVAGDSNQPQHF
TRBJ2-5 TRBV29-1 CSARVDRGLAETQYF
TRBJ2-5 TRBV9 CASTTGKGKTQYF
TRBJ2-3 TRBV24-1 CATSVRQTDTQYF
TRBJ1-4 TRBV7-9 CASSSSPEKLFF
TRBJ2-6 TRBV12-3/TRBV12-4 CASSNTAGRNSGANVLTF
TRBJ1-5 TRBV6-1 CASRSTGVGNQPQHF